This TCR beta chain was captured by sequencing in a study of blood T cells in healthy people across ages. Study-wide results and limits: Total diversity from one million sequenced T cells was likely underestimated. Age brought a roughly linear fall in TCR beta diversity measured per million T cells.

A second roughly 6 to 12 cycle PCR used barcoded and J-beta primers. Through a template-switch adaptor with 12 random nucleotides, each cDNA molecule received a tag. Using its own MiXCR run on the 5' RACE reads, TCRdb lists one record per CDR3 protein. The table has some 900,000 distinct CDR3 sequences, about 48% seen once. V lost 6 bases, J lost 6 bases, and 16 bases lay in between. The CDR3 extends over 13 amino acids. Germline values: CDR1 DFQATT, CDR2 SNEGSKA (reference sequence). Whenever a sample was processed, at least 6 million PBMCs were isolated. Concerning this clonotype: Its target is not known.

Sequenced material: blood. This sequence joins TRBV20-1 and TRBJ2-3, with D perhaps matching TRBD2 (6 bases). This receptor was obtained from a man aged 30-40 years in good health. The CDR3 DNA reads TGCAGTGCGGGACTCGGGGGTGGGGATACGCAGTATTTT. Its translation: CSAGLGGGDTQYF.